A single sample gave rise to the 11 T cell receptor beta chains below, sequenced in a study of blood T cell repertoires in COVID-19. Clones were sequenced by immunoSEQ multiplex PCR, and TCRdb holds only the in-frame ones, with some missing. Found here are about 68,000 clones, roughly 87% of them singletons; the top ten hold roughly 6.5%. Material: peripheral blood. These receptors all stem from a man aged 50-59 years with active COVID-19.

The chain joins TRBV19 to TRBJ2-1; the D gene is possibly TRBD1 (6 bases). CDR3 length: 17 amino acids. Germline-derived CDR1 and CDR2 are LNHDA and SQIVND (reference sequence). The V gene lost 3 bases and the J gene lost 12 bases, with 27 bases spanning the gap. The CDR3 DNA is TGTGCCAGTAGTATCCCATTTGATTTCCGGGACACTAGAGGGCAGTTCTTC. Amino acid sequence: CASSIPFDFRDTRGQFF.

The chain couples TRBV7-2 to TRBJ1-3; 12 positions match TRBD1. There are 17 residues in the CDR3. V gave up 2 bases and J gave up 1 base; unmatched junction bases: 3. In germline, CDR1 is SGHTA, CDR2 FQGNSA. The CDR3 DNA reads as TGTGCCAGCAGCTTAAGGGGACAGGGGGCTTCTGGAAACACCATATATTTT. Residues: CASSLRGQGASGNTIYF.

The gene calls are TRBV7-3 and TRBJ2-3; the match to TRBD2 covers 11 bases. The germline V gene has CDR1 SGHTA and CDR2 FQGTGA. The V gene end was trimmed by 4 bases and the J gene end by 6 bases; junction bases not matched to a gene: 3. The CDR3 is 14 amino acids. For the CDR3, the DNA is TGTGCCAGCAGCTATAGCGGGAGGGCTGATACGCAGTATTTT. It is translated as CASSYSGRADTQYF.

V gene TRBV24-1 combines with J gene TRBJ2-7; 9 bases fit TRBD1. V lost 4 bases and J lost 5; bases outside the gene matches: 8. CDR1 KGHDR and CDR2 SFDVKD come from the germline V gene. The CDR3 consists of 15 residues. In DNA form, the CDR3 reads TGTGCCACCAGTGACCCTAGACAGGGGGTTCACGAGCAGTACTTC. It yields the protein CATSDPRQGVHEQYF.

The chain has TRBV6-2 or TRBV6-3 and TRBJ2-1; 7 bases match TRBD1. The length of the CDR3 is 17 residues. Germline lookup yields CDR1 MNHEY and CDR2 SVGEGT. The V segment lost 6 bases and the J segment 5 bases; nucleotides outside the gene matches: 16. The CDR3 sequence is CASSPPRQGASNNEQFF. CDR3 bases: TGTGCCAGCAGCCCTCCCCGACAGGGTGCGTCCAACAATGAGCAGTTCTTC.

This clone has a handful of counts. This chain links TRBV30 with TRBJ2-2; D not resolved. The CDR3 runs 13 residues. Germline CDR1 GTSNPN, CDR2 SVGIG (reference sequence). The V gene lost 0 bases and the J gene lost 7 bases, with 9 bases spanning the gap. CDR3 DNA sequence: TGTGCCTGGAGTGTACGGTTGCGCGGGGAGCTGTTTTTT. Translating it yields CAWSVRLRGELFF.

The chain is built from TRBV29-1 and TRBJ1-2; 9 bases line up with TRBD1. Germline-derived CDR1 and CDR2 are SQVTM and ANQGSEA. Trimming cost V 3 bases and J 4 bases; bases outside gene matches: 0. This CDR3 is 12 amino acids long. The CDR3 is CSVETGGYGYTF. As DNA, the CDR3 is TGCAGCGTTGAGACAGGGGGCTATGGCTACACCTTC.

This rearrangement joins TRBV19 to TRBJ1-3; D is unresolved. Per the germline V gene, CDR1 is LNHDA and CDR2 is SQIVND (reference sequence). Trimming cost V 3 bases and J 3 bases, with 9 bases left between them. The CDR3 is 14 residues long. For the CDR3, the DNA is TGTGCCAGTAGTATTGGAGCCCATGGAAACACCATATATTTT. Protein sequence: CASSIGAHGNTIYF.

This chain links TRBV29-1 with TRBJ2-1; 8 positions match TRBD2. V lost 7 bases, J lost 6 bases, and 11 bases stayed unmatched. CDR3 size: 14 residues. Germline V lookup: CDR1 SQVTM, CDR2 ANQGSEA. The CDR3 nucleotides are TGCAGCGCCCGAACTAGCGGAGGACGCAATGAGCAGTTCTTC. It is translated as CSARTSGGRNEQFF.

Remarks on this clone: The same CDR3 arises from other DNA sequences in this sample as well. The rearrangement joins TRBV3-1 (or the pseudogene TRBV3-2) to TRBJ1-2; 7 nucleotides align to TRBD1. This CDR3 region has 14 residues. The J segment lost 2 bases and the V segment lost 1 base, leaving 1 base of the junction unmatched. Germline-derived CDR1 and CDR2 are LGHDT and YNNKEL (reference sequence). CDR3 amino acids: CASSQATGNYGYTF. DNA for the CDR3: TGTGCCAGCAGCCAAGCGACAGGGAACTATGGCTACACCTTC.

This sequence joins TRBV6-5 and TRBJ2-7, with a weak D call TRBD1 (6 bases). V gave up 7 bases and J gave up 7 bases, with 8 bases separating them. This CDR3 is built from 10 residues. Germline lookup yields CDR1 MNHEY and CDR2 SVGAGI. DNA for the CDR3: TGTGCCAGCACAGGGGATGAGCAGTACTTC. Translating gives CASTGDEQYF.